The rows below give T cell receptor beta chains drawn from one sample of a study of T cell changes during pregnancy in multiple sclerosis. The repertoire was sequenced with immunoSEQ multiplex PCR; TCRdb's copy has only in-frame clones and lacks some. The data hold over 85,000 clones, with 90% observed a single time. This material consisted of peripheral blood, taken in the second trimester of pregnancy. All receptors derive from a female donor in good health, enrolled as a control in a pregnancy study. Both conserved end residues are part of each CDR3. D genes are given only for firm matches. Size is stated for part of the rows, as once, few or many counts, or as a class when the clone is expanded.

D | J | size | V | CDR3 | DNA
TRBD2 | TRBJ2-1 | NA | TRBV7-2 | CASSLALRGGRVEQFF | TGTGCCAGCAGCTTAGCTCTGCGGGGGGGCCGGGTAGAGCAGTTCTTC
NA | TRBJ2-1 | NA | TRBV4-2 | CASSQVDFRNEQFF | TGTGCCAGCAGCCAAGTCGACTTTAGGAATGAGCAGTTCTTC
NA | TRBJ1-2 | NA | TRBV4-3 | CASSQEQGHGYTF | TGCGCCAGCAGCCAAGAACAGGGCCATGGCTACACCTTC
NA | TRBJ2-3 | NA | TRBV21-1 | CASGPGGLRGTDTQYF | TGTGCCAGTGGTCCAGGGGGTTTACGAGGCACAGATACGCAGTATTTT
NA | TRBJ1-1 | NA | TRBV6-1 | CASRTVSGTEAFF | TGTGCCAGCAGGACCGTGTCAGGCACTGAAGCTTTCTTT
TRBD1 | TRBJ2-6 | NA | TRBV27 | CASRPGRVRGYGANVLTF | TGTGCCAGCCGACCTGGCCGAGTCAGGGGGTACGGGGCCAACGTCCTGACTTTC
TRBD2 | TRBJ2-7 | NA | TRBV19 | CASSPPGGSSYEQYF | TGTGCCAGTAGTCCCCCGGGGGGGAGCTCCTACGAGCAGTACTTC
NA | TRBJ1-4 | NA | TRBV21-1 | CASSKGGLINEKLFF | TGTGCCAGCAGCAAAGGAGGGCTAATCAATGAAAAACTGTTTTTT
TRBD2 | TRBJ2-7 | NA | TRBV5-1 | CASRPGTSSYEQYF | TGCGCCAGCAGACCCGGGACTAGCAGCTACGAGCAGTACTTC
TRBD1 | TRBJ1-2 | NA | TRBV19 | CASSLQGAPVGGYTF | TGTGCCAGTAGCCTACAGGGGGCTCCCGTCGGAGGCTACACCTTC
TRBD2 | TRBJ2-1 | once | TRBV19 | CASSRLAGDNEQFF | TGTGCCAGTTCCCGCCTAGCGGGAGATAATGAGCAGTTCTTC
NA | TRBJ2-7 | NA | TRBV5-6 | CASSFQGSSYEQYF | TGTGCCAGCAGCTTCCAGGGGTCCTCCTACGAGCAGTACTTC
TRBD1 | TRBJ1-6 | NA | TRBV7-9 | CASRTDRGWNSPLHF | TGTGCCAGCCGAACGGACAGGGGGTGGAATTCACCCCTCCACTTT
NA | TRBJ1-1 | NA | TRBV19 | CASSALEGEVTEAFF | TGTGCCAGTAGTGCATTAGAAGGGGAGGTCACTGAAGCTTTCTTT
NA | TRBJ1-1 | NA | TRBV7-9 | CASSLTHGGGTEAFF | TGTGCCAGCAGCCTCACACACGGAGGAGGGACTGAAGCTTTCTTT
TRBD2 | TRBJ2-2 | NA | TRBV7-9 | CASSPLLAGGPGELFF | TGTGCCAGCAGCCCCCTACTAGCGGGAGGGCCCGGGGAGCTGTTTTTT
NA | TRBJ1-4 | once | TRBV6-5 | CASSYSQFGEKLFF | TGTGCCAGCAGTTACTCGCAGTTCGGGGAAAAACTGTTTTTT
NA | TRBJ1-2 | once | TRBV30 | CAWSVSRGYGYTF | TGTGCCTGGAGTGTTAGTCGGGGATATGGCTACACCTTC
TRBD2 | TRBJ2-7 | NA | TRBV5-6 | CASSLMAGGPSSYEQYF | TGTGCCAGCAGCTTGATGGCGGGGGGACCCAGCTCCTACGAGCAGTACTTC
TRBD1 | TRBJ1-3 | NA | TRBV7-9 | CASSLVTGGGGNTIYF | TGTGCCAGCAGCTTAGTCACAGGGGGCGGTGGAAACACCATATATTTT
NA | TRBJ1-2 | NA | TRBV30 | CAWTGVPDGYTF | TGTGCCTGGACGGGGGTACCTGATGGCTACACCTTC
TRBD1 | TRBJ1-2 | few | TRBV5-8 | CASHWGQGNYGYTF | TGTGCCTCTCACTGGGGACAGGGGAACTATGGCTACACCTTC
NA | TRBJ2-7 | NA | TRBV19 | CASSPSSYEQYF | TGTGCCAGTAGCCCGAGCTCCTACGAGCAGTACTTC
TRBD2 | TRBJ2-7 | NA | TRBV18 | CASARGGGRLYEQYF | TGTGCCAGCGCACGGGGGGGAGGGCGACTCTACGAGCAGTACTTC
TRBD1 | TRBJ1-1 | NA | TRBV5-4 | CASRKGQLTKNTEAFF | TGTGCCAGCAGGAAGGGACAGCTAACAAAGAACACTGAAGCTTTCTTT
TRBD1 | TRBJ1-2 | NA | TRBV7-9 | CASSLAPGQYYGYTF | TGTGCCAGCAGCTTAGCGCCGGGACAGTATTATGGCTACACCTTC
NA | TRBJ1-1 | NA | TRBV28 | CASSGSDSLSTEAFF | TGTGCCAGCAGTGGATCCGACAGTTTGAGCACTGAAGCTTTCTTT
TRBD2 | TRBJ2-7 | NA | TRBV11-1 | CASSFGGSYEQYF | TGTGCCAGCAGCTTCGGGGGGTCCTACGAGCAGTACTTC
NA | TRBJ2-7 | NA | TRBV30 | CAWSWRGREQYF | TGTGCCTGGAGTTGGAGAGGGCGAGAGCAGTACTTC
TRBD1 | TRBJ2-3 | NA | TRBV28 | CASSDYRGLGADTQYF | TGTGCCAGCAGTGACTACAGGGGGCTCGGGGCAGATACGCAGTATTTT
NA | TRBJ2-7 | NA | TRBV7-9 | CASSLAAGSYEQYF | TGTGCCAGCAGCTTAGCGGCGGGCTCCTACGAGCAGTACTTC
TRBD2 | TRBJ2-1 | NA | TRBV10-1 | CASSVGLAGGEQFF | TGCGCCAGCAGTGTTGGGCTAGCGGGAGGTGAGCAGTTCTTC
NA | TRBJ1-2 | NA | TRBV28 | CASGRVNYGYTF | TGTGCCAGCGGGAGAGTGAACTATGGCTACACCTTC
TRBD1 | TRBJ2-1 | NA | TRBV4-1 | CASSPGAAGGNEQFF | TGCGCCAGCAGCCCCGGAGCCGCAGGGGGAAATGAGCAGTTCTTC
NA | TRBJ1-2 | NA | TRBV27 | CASRGAFSYGYTF | TGTGCCAGCCGGGGGGCATTTAGTTATGGCTACACCTTC
NA | TRBJ1-2 | once | TRBV11-2 | CASSFVTQDYGYTF | TGTGCCAGCAGCTTTGTGACCCAGGACTATGGCTACACCTTC
TRBD2 | TRBJ2-1 | NA | TRBV7-9 | CASTLTSGGSQFF | TGTGCCAGCACCCTAACTAGCGGGGGCTCTCAGTTCTTC
TRBD2 | TRBJ2-3 | NA | TRBV6-4 | CASSDSSSGNIDTQYF | TGTGCCAGCAGTGACTCGAGTAGCGGGAACATAGATACGCAGTATTTT